The 21 T cell receptor beta chains below all came from one sample that was sequenced in a study of shared T cell receptors in the human thymus. Profiling relied on immunoSEQ multiplex PCR, and the TCRdb table lists in-frame clones only, not all of them. The sample includes roughly 700,000 clones, more than 75% of them seen just once. These data also formed part of another study, on human thymus T cells.

Sequencing used thymocytes. The receptors come from a boy in the first two years of life with a congenital heart defect.

The chain carries TRBV7-9 and TRBJ2-7, with 8 bases that match TRBD2. The germline V gene encodes CDR1 SEHNR and CDR2 FQNEAQ (reference sequence). V lost 3 bases to trimming and J lost 3 bases; unmatched junction nucleotides: 1. CDR3 length equals 13 residues. In nucleotides, the CDR3 is TGTGCCAGCAGCTTTAGCGGGGACTACGAGCAGTACTTC. As protein: CASSFSGDYEQYF.

This chain joins TRBV27 and TRBJ2-7, with D unclear. Between the trimmed V and J ends, which lost 2 bases and 5 bases, there was a span of 10 bases. This CDR3 has 13 residues. Per the germline V gene, CDR1 is MNHEY and CDR2 is SMNVEV (reference sequence). The CDR3 spells CASSLNSRHEQYF. The CDR3 nucleotides are TGTGCCAGCAGTTTAAATAGCCGCCACGAGCAGTACTTC.

This chain joins TRBV7-6 and TRBJ1-1, with TRBD1 as a possible D gene (5 bases). From germline, CDR1 is SGHVS and CDR2 FNYEAQ. Trimming stripped 5 bases from V and 0 bases from J, with 7 bases between. This CDR3 comprises 13 residues. CDR3 loop: CASSRQMNTEAFF. The CDR3 DNA reads TGTGCCAGCAGCAGACAGATGAACACTGAAGCTTTCTTT.

V and J are TRBV5-1 and TRBJ2-1; weak D call: TRBD2 (6 bases). This CDR3 spans 15 amino acids. The germline gives CDR1 SGHRS, CDR2 YFSETQ. The germline V and J ends were trimmed by 1 base and 3 bases, with 11 bases remaining between them. CDR3 bases: TGCGCCAGCAGCTTGTCTCGGGAGCTCTACAATGAGCAGTTCTTC. It codes for CASSLSRELYNEQFF.

V gene TRBV2 combines with J gene TRBJ2-5, with D possibly matching TRBD1 (5 bases). The DNA matches TRBJ2-7 better at its end, which makes the J call doubtful. Looked up from germline, CDR1 is SNHLY and CDR2 is FYNNEI. The CDR3 is 15 amino acids. In DNA, the CDR3 is TGTGCCAGCAAGGGGTGGCAGGCGAGCTCCTACGAGCAGTACTTC. Its translation is CASKGWQASSYEQYF.

This chain uses TRBV6-1 with TRBJ2-7, with 8 bases identical to TRBD1. CDR1 and CDR2 from the germline V gene are MNHNS and SASEGT. The J segment lost 4 bases and the V segment lost 6 bases, leaving 8 bases of the junction unmatched. The CDR3 is 14 residues long. CDR3 DNA sequence: TGTGCCAGCAGAGAGGACAGGGAAGTGTACGAGCAGTACTTC. Translation gives CASREDREVYEQYF.

On this clone itself: This CDR3 is also generated by other DNA sequences in the sample. The V call is TRBV30, the J call TRBJ1-2; 12 bases match TRBD1. V was pared by 0 bases and J by 2 bases, with 25 bases of the junction left unmatched. The CDR3 totals 23 residues. The germline V gene has CDR1 GTSNPN and CDR2 SVGIG (reference sequence). The CDR3 DNA reads as TGTGCCTGGAGTGTAGACCCCTTCAAACCGGGACAGGGGGCGAGCCCCCCAAACTATGGCTACACCTTC. Translating it yields CAWSVDPFKPGQGASPPNYGYTF. Full variable domain (remainder filled in from reference TRBV30 and TRBJ1-2): SQTIHQWPATLVQPVGSPLSLECTVEGTSNPNLYWYRQAAGRGLQLLFYSVGIGQISSEVPQNLSASRPQDRQFILSSKKLLLSDSGFYLCAWSVDPFKPGQGASPPNYGYTFGSGTRLTVV.

The V call is TRBV7-2, the J call TRBJ1-3; 10 bases agree with TRBD1. J was trimmed by 2 bases and V by 2 bases; bases with no gene match: 12. This CDR3 spans 19 amino acids. The germline V gene has CDR1 SGHTA and CDR2 FQGNSA. The CDR3 coding sequence is TGTGCCAGCAGCTTAAGGTTCGGGGGACAGGGGAGTACTGGAAACACCATATATTTT. Amino acid sequence: CASSLRFGGQGSTGNTIYF.

This sequence joins TRBV30 and TRBJ2-1; 11 nucleotides agree with TRBD2. V shed 2 bases, J shed 0 bases, and the junction held 3 bases outside the gene matches. The CDR3 is 16 amino acids. The germline V gene encodes CDR1 GTSNPN and CDR2 SVGIG (reference sequence). CDR3 protein: CAWSLAGGRSYNEQFF. The CDR3 nucleotides are TGTGCCTGGAGTCTAGCGGGAGGTCGCTCCTACAATGAGCAGTTCTTC.

J is TRBJ2-7 and V is TRBV7-2; D is possibly TRBD2 (6 bases). The CDR3 loop spans 14 amino acids. Germline loops: CDR1 SGHTA, CDR2 FQGNSA. Trimming cost V 5 bases and J 4 bases, with 15 bases left between them. The CDR3 loop is CASSPGGPYYEQYF. As DNA, the CDR3 is TGTGCCAGCAGCCCCGGAGGGCCGTATTACGAGCAGTACTTC.

V usage is TRBV5-6 and J usage is TRBJ2-6, with a tentative D call TRBD1 (6 bases). V was shortened by 3 bases and J by 0 bases, with 19 bases between the two germline ends. This CDR3 comprises 19 residues. CDR1 is SGHDT and CDR2 is YYEEEE in the germline V gene. The CDR3 reads CASSSVRGLHNSGANVLTF. CDR3 nucleotides: TGTGCCAGCAGCTCGGTCAGGGGCTTACATAACTCTGGGGCCAACGTCCTGACTTTC.

V and J are TRBV28 and TRBJ2-7, with a possible D match to TRBD2 (6 bases). CDR1 is MDHEN and CDR2 is SYDVKM in the germline V gene. Trimming stripped 4 bases from V and 4 bases from J, with 20 bases between. The CDR3 spans 16 residues. CDR3 protein: CASSSPDTPGTYEQYF. The CDR3 region has the DNA TGTGCCAGCAGTTCCCCGGACACCCCAGGGACTTACGAGCAGTACTTC.

The chain links TRBV9 to TRBJ2-1; TRBD1 matches 8 bases. Germline V gene lookup returns CDR1 SGDLS and CDR2 YYNGEE. There are 16 residues in the CDR3. V shed 3 bases and J 6 bases; nucleotides not matched to a gene: 11. The CDR3: CASSAHRGARFNEQFF. The DNA for the CDR3 is TGTGCCAGCAGCGCACACAGGGGGGCACGATTCAATGAGCAGTTCTTC.

In its sample, this clone was seen once. V usage is TRBV6-5 and J usage is TRBJ1-5; D gene uncertain. The CDR3 totals 13 residues. Germline assignment: CDR1 MNHEY and CDR2 SVGAGI. V lost 5 bases to trimming and J lost 4 bases, with 9 bases between them. CDR3 nucleotide sequence: TGTGCCAGCAGTCGGCGGGATAATCAGCCCCAGCATTTT. This translates into CASSRRDNQPQHF.

This sequence joins TRBV29-1 and TRBJ2-3, with 7 bases fitting TRBD2. Per germline, CDR1 SQVTM and CDR2 ANQGSEA. The trim removed 3 bases at V and 1 base at J, leaving 1 base unmatched. This CDR3 has 13 residues. The DNA for the CDR3 is TGCAGCGTTGATGCGGGGGGCACAGATACGCAGTATTTT. As protein: CSVDAGGTDTQYF.

The genes are TRBV2 and TRBJ2-7; 11 bases align to TRBD2. From germline, CDR1 is SNHLY and CDR2 FYNNEI. With 3 bases clipped from V and 5 bases from J, the junction kept 15 bases outside the gene matches. This CDR3 contains 18 residues. The CDR3: CASSDSPTPSGRSHEQYF. For the CDR3, the DNA is TGTGCCAGCAGTGATTCCCCTACACCTAGCGGGAGGTCCCACGAGCAGTACTTC.

The gene calls are TRBV6-5 and TRBJ1-5, with 9 bases aligning to TRBD1. Trimming removed 7 bases from V and 4 bases from J; junction bases left unmatched: 8. CDR1 is MNHEY and CDR2 is SVGAGI in the germline V gene. The CDR3 loop spans 15 amino acids. In nucleotides, the CDR3 is TGTGCCAGCATCCGGGGACAGGGTAGGAATCAGCCCCAGCATTTT. It is translated as CASIRGQGRNQPQHF.

This clone was seen only once. The genes are TRBV28 and TRBJ2-7, with D perhaps matching TRBD2 (5 bases). The germline gives CDR1 MDHEN, CDR2 SYDVKM. The CDR3 is made up of 15 amino acids. V was trimmed by 6 bases and J by 5 bases, leaving 20 bases between them. CDR3 protein: CASSEAGSTANEQYF. The CDR3 nucleotides read TGTGCCAGCAGCGAGGCGGGTTCTACCGCGAACGAGCAGTACTTC.

The V gene is TRBV27, the J gene TRBJ2-6; D unclear. Between the trimmed V and J ends, which lost 7 bases and 0 bases, there was a span of 4 bases. The germline CDR1 and CDR2 sequences are MNHEY and SMNVEV (reference sequence). The CDR3 contains 13 residues. The CDR3 bases are TGTGCCAGCATGAGCTCTGGGGCCAACGTCCTGACTTTC. It is translated as CASMSSGANVLTF.

The chain links TRBV29-1 to TRBJ2-3, with a weak D call TRBD1 (6 bases). Germline CDR1 and CDR2: SQVTM and ANQGSEA. This CDR3 contains 13 residues. Trimming pared 7 bases from V and 1 base from J, leaving 12 bases between. As DNA, the CDR3 is TGCAGCGCCACCAGGGGTGGCACAGATACGCAGTATTTT. This translates into CSATRGGTDTQYF.

This rearrangement joins TRBV4-1 to TRBJ2-7, with TRBD1 identical over 7 bases. The CDR3 covers 14 residues. Germline V gives CDR1 MGHRA, CDR2 YSYEKL. Trimming at V came to 6 bases and at J to 2 bases, leaving 7 bases not matched to a gene. CDR3 sequence (DNA): TGCGCCAGCAGAAGGGGGCTAGGGGCCTACGAGCAGTACTTC. Translation gives CASRRGLGAYEQYF.